This TCR beta chain came from a study of cytomegalovirus exposure and HLA in healthy donors. Study-wide results and caveats: TCR beta V segments were, for the most part, productive about 87% or about 30% of the time in an earlier analysis. Equally common other TCR beta chains were less clonally expanded than HLA-associated ones, a later analysis found. Analysis was carried out at a later point, and it linked a missense DCLRE1C variant to TCR beta V- and J-gene trimming. The classifier, whose performance was assessed in both the original and validation cohorts, reportedly diagnosed cytomegalovirus status with high specificity and sensitivity.

Turning to this clone: The antigen is undetermined.

This CDR3 is 16 amino acids long. Per the germline V gene, CDR1 is MNHEY and CDR2 is SVGAGI. V lost 2 bases to trimming and J lost 3 bases; unmatched junction nucleotides: 7. The PCR ran on 60 Vbeta and 13 Jbeta primers. TCRdb keeps only in-frame clones here, not all; method: immunoSEQ multiplex PCR. The sample lists around 170,000 clones, 75% to 85% seen once, with under 2% in the top ten. Input material: PBMCs. J is TRBJ2-1 and V is TRBV6-5; 7 nucleotides agree with TRBD2. This TCR came from a man aged 18 to 30 in good health and CMV-seronegative. CDR3: CASSYPGTMGYNEQFF. As DNA, the CDR3 is TGTGCCAGCAGTTACCCCGGGACTATGGGCTACAATGAGCAGTTCTTC.